The 10 T cell receptor beta chains below all came from one sample that was sequenced in a study of shared clonotypes between healthy human individuals. TCRdb keeps only in-frame clones here, not all; method: immunoSEQ multiplex PCR. The data show some 1.5 million clones, about 96% seen once. Sample: naive CD4+ T cells sorted from blood. The subset denotes: CD45RA+ positively selected. These receptors were taken from a man aged 25 to 40 in good health.

V and J are TRBV14 and TRBJ1-3, with D perhaps matching TRBD1 (5 bases). The CDR3 totals 13 residues. The V end was cut by 2 bases, the J end by 9 bases, with 11 bases between. The V gene's germline CDR1 is SGHDN and CDR2 FVKESK. CDR3 residues: CASSQNTRGTIYF. DNA for the CDR3: TGTGCCAGCAGCCAAAACACGAGGGGCACCATATATTTT.

This chain joins TRBV11-3 and TRBJ2-2, with 8 positions matching TRBD1. Unmatched junction bases numbered 6, after V lost 6 bases and J lost 3 bases. From germline, CDR1 is SGHNT and CDR2 YENEEA. This CDR3 is 15 amino acids long. CDR3 nucleotides: TGTGCCAGCAGAGAAAACAGGGGGGACACCGGGGAGCTGTTTTTT. It is translated as CASRENRGDTGELFF.

This chain joins TRBV5-1 and TRBJ1-1; 12 bases are a match to TRBD1. The CDR3 runs 16 residues. CDR1 SGHRS and CDR2 YFSETQ come from the germline V gene. The junction had 8 bases not matched to a gene; V was cut back by 0 bases and J by 8 bases. The chain's CDR3 is CASSLGMGQGAGEAFF. CDR3 nucleotides: TGCGCCAGCAGCTTGGGGATGGGACAGGGGGCTGGAGAAGCTTTCTTT.

The rearrangement joins TRBV10-1 to TRBJ2-7; 8 bases agree with TRBD2. V lost 4 bases, J lost 2 bases, and 7 bases stayed unmatched. The CDR3 runs to 15 residues. Germline V CDR1 and CDR2: WNHNN, SYGVQD (reference sequence). The CDR3 coding sequence is TGCGCCAGCAGTGCTCTAACTAGCGGTCCCTACGAGCAGTACTTC. It is translated as CASSALTSGPYEQYF.

The rearrangement joins TRBV28 to TRBJ2-1, with TRBD2 matching 8 bases. V lost 5 bases and J lost 2; bases outside the gene matches: 5. Looked up from germline, CDR1 is MDHEN and CDR2 is SYDVKM. There are 15 residues in the CDR3. CDR3: CASSTAGGPYNEQFF. CDR3 coding DNA: TGTGCCAGCAGTACTGCGGGGGGTCCCTACAATGAGCAGTTCTTC.

Written as DNA, the CDR3 is TGTGCCAGCAGCCCTAGGAGCGTGGGCGAAGCTTTCTTT. It is translated as CASSPRSVGEAFF. V and J are TRBV14 and TRBJ1-1, with unresolved D. The CDR3 length is 13 residues. CDR1 and CDR2 (germline): SGHDN, FVKESK. V was pared by 4 bases and J by 8 bases, with 14 bases between.

The J gene is TRBJ2-2, the V gene TRBV28; no clear D. Trimming cost V 3 bases and J 1 base, with 6 bases left between them. Germline V gene data show CDR1 as MDHEN and CDR2 as SYDVKM. This CDR3 has 14 amino acids. In nucleotides, the CDR3 is TGTGCCAGCAGTTTGGGTCAGAACACCGGGGAGCTGTTTTTT. This translates into CASSLGQNTGELFF.

This chain joins TRBV7-7 and TRBJ2-1, with 8 bases lining up with TRBD2. CDR1 and CDR2 from the germline V gene are SSHAT and FNYEAQ (reference sequence). The CDR3 totals 17 residues. V lost 5 bases and J lost 0; bases outside the gene matches: 9. The CDR3 protein is CASSPFAGGSSYNEQFF. In nucleotides, the CDR3 is TGTGCCAGCAGCCCCTTTGCGGGAGGTTCCTCCTACAATGAGCAGTTCTTC.

The chain joins TRBV5-1 to TRBJ1-3; tentatively, D is TRBD1 (6 bases). V gave up 0 bases and J gave up 4 bases, with 14 bases separating them. This CDR3 is built from 16 residues. Germline V gives CDR1 SGHRS, CDR2 YFSETQ. The CDR3 reads CASSLDFGQSGNTIYF. The CDR3 nucleotides read TGCGCCAGCAGCTTGGACTTCGGACAGTCCGGAAACACCATATATTTT.

The V call is TRBV27, the J call TRBJ2-2; no reliable D call. V lost 3 bases and J 4 bases, leaving 15 bases between the germline ends. The CDR3 covers 16 residues. Germline assignment: CDR1 MNHEY and CDR2 SMNVEV (reference sequence). CDR3 sequence: CASSFTRGVSTGELFF. CDR3 coding DNA: TGTGCCAGCAGTTTTACCAGAGGTGTTTCCACCGGGGAGCTGTTTTTT.